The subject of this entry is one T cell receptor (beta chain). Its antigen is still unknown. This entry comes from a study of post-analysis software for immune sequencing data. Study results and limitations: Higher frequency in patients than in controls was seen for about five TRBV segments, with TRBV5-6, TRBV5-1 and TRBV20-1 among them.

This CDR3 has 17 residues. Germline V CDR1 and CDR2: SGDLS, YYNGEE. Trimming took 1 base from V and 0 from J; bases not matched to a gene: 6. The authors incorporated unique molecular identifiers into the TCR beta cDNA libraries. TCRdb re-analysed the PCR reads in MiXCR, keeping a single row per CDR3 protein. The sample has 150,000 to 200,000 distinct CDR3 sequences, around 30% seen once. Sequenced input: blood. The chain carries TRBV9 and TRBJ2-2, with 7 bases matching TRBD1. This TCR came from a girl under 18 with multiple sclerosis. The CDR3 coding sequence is TGTGCCAGCAGCGTACCCAGACAGGGCACGAACACCGGGGAGCTGTTTTTT. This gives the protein CASSVPRQGTNTGELFF.